Presented here are 4 T cell receptor beta chains from one specimen sequenced in a study of PD-1 blockade in classical Hodgkin lymphoma. Time point reported: cycle 4 day 1 (C4D1), after five to seven weeks of nivolumab. Every one of the patients relapsed after autologous stem cell transplantation (brentuximab vedotin exposure was variable). PBMCs, once thawed, yielded CD8+ T cells isolated by magnetic negative selection. The data were produced by immunoSEQ multiplex PCR, yet TCRdb's version contains in-frame clones alone and is incomplete. The data show roughly 6,000 clones, approximately 73% seen once. The source was CD8+ T cells from blood, collected before the fourth cycle of nivolumab. These TCRs come from a human donor with classical Hodgkin lymphoma.

The rearrangement joins TRBV9 to TRBJ1-2, with D perhaps TRBD1 (6 bases). The CDR3 extends over 14 amino acids. Germline loops: CDR1 SGDLS, CDR2 YYNGEE. V lost 2 bases to trimming and J lost 0 bases, with 8 bases between them. CDR3 DNA sequence: TGTGCCAGCAGCGTCGGGGGCCCTAACTATGGCTACACCTTC. Translating gives CASSVGGPNYGYTF.

This clone came up once. The rearrangement uses TRBV11-1 and TRBJ2-5; D might be TRBD1 (6 bases). Germline CDR1 SGHAT, CDR2 FQDESV (reference sequence). V gave up 1 base and J gave up 11 bases, with 20 bases separating them. This CDR3 comprises 15 residues. The CDR3 nucleotides read TGTGCCAGCAGCTTAGGCCAGGGGCCTTTGAGGGAGCAGTACTTC. This sequence encodes CASSLGQGPLREQYF.

The J gene is TRBJ1-4, the V gene TRBV7-9; D gene unclear. Germline V gene sequence: CDR1 SEHNR, CDR2 FQNEAQ (reference sequence). V dropped 5 bases and J dropped 7 bases, with 20 bases sitting between them. The CDR3 sequence is 16 residues long. The CDR3 reads CASSPRISRRVEKLFF. The DNA for the CDR3 is TGTGCCAGCAGCCCTCGGATCTCCCGGAGGGTTGAAAAACTGTTTTTT.

V usage is TRBV7-9 and J usage is TRBJ2-1, with 9 positions matching TRBD1. CDR3 length: 16 residues. V was clipped by 7 bases and J by 3 bases; unmatched bases: 10. CDR1 and CDR2 from the germline V gene are SEHNR and FQNEAQ (reference sequence). The CDR3: CASIRVKTGGYNEQFF. The CDR3 DNA reads TGTGCCAGCATTAGGGTCAAGACAGGGGGCTACAATGAGCAGTTCTTC.